This T cell receptor beta chain comes out of a study of spatial heterogeneity in lung cancer. Overall study: Each time, sequencing found more beta-chain sequences than alpha-chain sequences.

The table lists this clonotype with many counts. From the 5' RACE reads, TCRdb called clonotypes with MiXCR, one entry per CDR3 protein. This sample carries roughly 9,800 distinct CDR3 sequences, around 5.6% of them seen once, and the ten largest clones take about 28%. Time point of the sample: sample taken at primary tumor resection. Germline V CDR1 and CDR2: DFQATT, SNEGSKA (reference sequence). The V gene end was trimmed by 0 bases and the J gene end by 4 bases; junction bases not matched to a gene: 15. The CDR3 totals 19 residues. The gene calls are TRBV20-1 and TRBJ2-2; TRBD2 matches at 9 bases. Source: normal lung tissue next to the tumor, taken at surgery. The source of this sequence is a male donor with early-stage non-small cell lung cancer. In nucleotides, the CDR3 is TGCAGTGCTAGAGACGCTAGTAGCGGGGGTACTAGGGCCACCGGGGAGCTGTTTTTT. Protein product: CSARDASSGGTRATGELFF.